The T cell receptor beta chain described here comes from a study of tumor and adjacent non-tumor tissue in lung cancer. Study-level information: Patients comprised eleven to twelve adenocarcinoma, 2 squamous cell carcinoma and 1 small cell lung cancer. Aged roughly 30 to 85 years, patients included roughly eleven men and a few women with stage I to III disease. Study findings and constraints: Normal lung showed higher cumulative top 100 clone frequency than tumor.

A note on this clonotype: The antigen is undetermined. A much larger clone differs from this one at a single base, so this may be a read error.

CDR3 length equals 15 residues. Germline V gene data show CDR1 as MNHNS and CDR2 as SASEGT. The library came from three nested PCR rounds adapted from ARM-PCR protocols. TCRdb re-called the multiplex PCR reads through MiXCR, storing one row per CDR3 protein. The repertoire consists of approximately 120,000 distinct CDR3 sequences, with about 65% occurring once and the leading ten covering under 20%. This sample's RNA came from whole unsorted tissue. Distant lung tissue was collected more than 3 cm away from the tumor edge. Chemotherapy-naive patients with new lung cancer underwent thoracic surgery in China, August–late 2014.

The sequence came from a man aged 55 to 70 with non-small cell lung cancer. The chain couples TRBV6-1 to TRBJ2-2, with a possible D match to TRBD1 (5 bases). Material for sequencing was distant non-tumor lung tissue. CDR3 protein: CVSSVVGANAGELFF. CDR3 bases: TGTGTCAGCAGTGTTGTAGGGGCCAACGCCGGGGAGCTGTTTTTT.